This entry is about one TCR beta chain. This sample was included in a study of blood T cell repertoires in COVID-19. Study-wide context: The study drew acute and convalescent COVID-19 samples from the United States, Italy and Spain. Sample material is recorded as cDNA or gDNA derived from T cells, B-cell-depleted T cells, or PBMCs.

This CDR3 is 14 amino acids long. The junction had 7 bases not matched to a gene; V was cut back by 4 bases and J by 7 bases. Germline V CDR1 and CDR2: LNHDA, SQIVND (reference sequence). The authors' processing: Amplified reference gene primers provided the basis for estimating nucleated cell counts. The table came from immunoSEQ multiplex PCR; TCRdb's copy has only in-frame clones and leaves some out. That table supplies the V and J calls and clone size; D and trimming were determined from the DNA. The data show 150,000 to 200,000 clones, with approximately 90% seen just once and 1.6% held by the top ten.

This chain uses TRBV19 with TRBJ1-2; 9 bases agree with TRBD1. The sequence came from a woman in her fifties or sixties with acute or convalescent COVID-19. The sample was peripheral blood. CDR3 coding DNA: TGTGCCAGTAGTACAACAGGGGGCCGGGGTGGCTACACCTTC. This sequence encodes CASSTTGGRGGYTF.